This entry lists 14 T cell receptor beta chains sequenced from one sample in a study of T cells in localized non-small cell lung cancer. Clones were read by immunoSEQ multiplex PCR, and TCRdb kept only the in-frame ones, dropping some. Of 9,500 to 10,000 clones listed, under 50% are singletons. The sample consisted of lymph node tissue, taken before any cancer treatment. The receptor source for this set is a woman aged 40 to 75 with stage I lung adenocarcinoma.

The chain has TRBV19 and TRBJ1-1; 10 bases fit TRBD1. The CDR3 totals 14 residues. In germline, CDR1 is LNHDA, CDR2 SQIVND (reference sequence). V shed 2 bases and J 4 bases; nucleotides not matched to a gene: 1. Written as DNA, the CDR3 is TGTGCCAGTAGTATATGGGACAGGGGCACTGAAGCTTTCTTT. It is translated as CASSIWDRGTEAFF.

The V call is TRBV11-3, the J call TRBJ1-5; D possibly corresponds to TRBD1 (5 bases). Germline CDR1 reads SGHNT; CDR2 reads YENEEA. The CDR3 runs 16 residues. Deletions cut 0 bases from V and 6 bases from J, with 15 bases between. CDR3 loop: CASSLEAGRGGQPQHF. The CDR3 DNA reads as TGTGCCAGCAGCTTAGAGGCGGGGCGCGGGGGTCAGCCCCAGCATTTT.

Only a few counts were recorded for this clone. The chain combines TRBV6-8 with TRBJ1-4; 8 bases are shared with TRBD1. The CDR3 sequence is 13 residues long. The V segment lost 5 bases and the J segment 11 bases; nucleotides outside the gene matches: 7. Germline-derived CDR1 and CDR2 are MNHGY and SAAAGT. The CDR3 coding sequence is TGTGCCAGCAGTACGGACAGGGCGCCGAAACTGTTTTTT. It encodes CASSTDRAPKLFF.

This rearrangement joins TRBV6-8 to TRBJ1-2; D is perhaps TRBD1 (5 bases). Germline assignment: CDR1 MNHGY and CDR2 SAAAGT. The V end lost 10 bases, the J end lost 5 bases, and 26 bases lay between the germline ends. The CDR3 contains 16 residues. Here the CDR3 DNA reads TGTGCCACACATAACGCCGGGACCCCTCTGGATTATGGCTACACCTTC. Translated, it gives CATHNAGTPLDYGYTF.

V gene TRBV6-8 combines with J gene TRBJ2-1; 9 bases are shared with TRBD2. Losses at the gene ends were 0 bases for V and 9 bases for J; bases not matched to a gene: 6. Germline-derived CDR1 and CDR2 are MNHGY and SAAAGT. The CDR3 consists of 15 residues. This CDR3 is CASSYSAGGLIEQFF. Here the CDR3 DNA reads TGTGCCAGCAGTTACTCTGCGGGGGGGCTTATTGAGCAGTTCTTC.

This chain uses TRBV18 with TRBJ1-1; D not certain. From germline, CDR1 is KGHSH and CDR2 LQKENI. The CDR3 runs 12 residues. V lost 4 bases, J lost 0 bases, and 3 bases lay in between. CDR3 nucleotide sequence: TGTGCCAGCTCACAGGTGAACACTGAAGCTTTCTTT. Amino acid sequence: CASSQVNTEAFF.

In its sample, this clone was seen a few times. The chain links TRBV30 to TRBJ1-6, with TRBD1 identical over 9 bases. J lost 10 bases, V lost 1 base, and 2 bases had no gene match. This CDR3 has 13 amino acids. Germline lookup yields CDR1 GTSNPN and CDR2 SVGIG (reference sequence). The CDR3 here is CAWSDRGRSPLHF. CDR3 nucleotide sequence: TGTGCCTGGAGTGACAGGGGGCGGTCACCCCTCCACTTT.

This clone was seen a handful of times. The identical CDR3 is also encoded by other nucleotide sequences in the sample. V is TRBV18 and J is TRBJ1-1; D is unclear. In germline, CDR1 is KGHSH, CDR2 LQKENI. Trimming removed 6 bases at V and 8 bases at J, with 16 bases between. This CDR3 contains 13 residues. In DNA form, the CDR3 reads TGTGCCAGCTCCTGGGAGGACGGCGGGGAAGCTTTCTTT. Translating gives CASSWEDGGEAFF.

V gene TRBV19 combines with J gene TRBJ1-1; 9 bases agree with TRBD1. Losses at the gene ends were 4 bases for V and 9 bases for J; bases not matched to a gene: 12. The CDR3 runs 15 residues. Germline CDR1 is LNHDA and CDR2 is SQIVND (reference sequence). The CDR3 sequence is CASSTGQGFVFQAFF. The CDR3 bases are TGTGCCAGTAGTACCGGACAGGGGTTCGTCTTTCAAGCTTTCTTT.

The chain couples TRBV12-5 to TRBJ1-1; possibly TRBD1 for D (5 bases). The CDR3 has 17 residues. The V end lost 6 bases, the J end lost 4 bases, and 24 bases lay between the germline ends. Germline V gene lookup returns CDR1 LGHNT and CDR2 FRNRAP. The CDR3 DNA follows: TGTGCTAGTGGCCCGAGTTTAACAGGAGGCGCGGGCACTGAAGCTTTCTTT. Encoded protein: CASGPSLTGGAGTEAFF.

The chain joins TRBV10-2 to TRBJ1-3, with 8 bases lining up with TRBD1. Germline CDR1 WSHSY, CDR2 SAAADI. V lost 6 bases and J lost 3; bases outside the gene matches: 4. This CDR3 comprises 14 residues. The CDR3 loop reads CASRDRGDGNTIYF. CDR3 sequence (DNA): TGCGCCAGCAGAGACAGGGGAGATGGAAACACCATATATTTT.

The chain combines TRBV4-1 with TRBJ2-1; 9 bases match TRBD2. Germline V CDR1 and CDR2: MGHRA, YSYEKL. With 0 bases clipped from V and 4 bases from J, the junction kept 4 bases outside the gene matches. This CDR3 contains 16 residues. The CDR3 nucleotides are TGCGCCAGCAGCCAAGACCTAGCGGGGACTTACAATGAGCAGTTCTTC. It yields the protein CASSQDLAGTYNEQFF.

In this sample, this clone turned up a few times. V is TRBV28 and J is TRBJ1-1; D unresolved. V was pared by 5 bases and J by 1 base, with 11 bases between. The CDR3 has 14 residues. Germline lookup yields CDR1 MDHEN and CDR2 SYDVKM. The chain's CDR3 is CASSTHPKNTEAFF. The CDR3 DNA reads TGTGCCAGCAGTACGCACCCCAAGAACACTGAAGCTTTCTTT.

The V call is TRBV16, the J call TRBJ1-5; 7 bases are a match to TRBD1. Losses at the gene ends were 4 bases for V and 6 bases for J; bases not matched to a gene: 9. The CDR3 extends over 15 amino acids. Germline-derived CDR1 and CDR2 are KGHSY and FQNENV. This CDR3 is CASSPRQGGVQPQHF. In DNA form, the CDR3 reads TGTGCCAGCAGCCCTCGACAGGGAGGTGTTCAGCCCCAGCATTTT.